This T cell receptor (beta chain) emerged from a study of T-cell reconstitution after alpha-beta-depleted transplantation in children. Unique molecular identifiers were incorporated into the prepared TCRbeta library. TCRdb reprocessed the PCR reads via MiXCR and lists one record per CDR3 protein. This sample carries 490,000 or so distinct CDR3 sequences, about an eighth of them seen once, and the ten largest clones take less than 6.5%. Looked up from germline, CDR1 is LNHDA and CDR2 is SQIVND (reference sequence). The CDR3 consists of 15 residues. Trimming removed 8 bases at V and 6 bases at J, with 20 bases between.

The source is a human donor who donated a stem cell graft to a child with combined immunodeficiency. Sequenced here: PBMCs from the stem cell graft donor, sampled from the stem cell graft. V is TRBV19 and J is TRBJ2-1; D not certain. CDR3: CASRTGLQRSNEQFF. The DNA of the CDR3 is TGTGCCAGTCGTACCGGCCTCCAAAGAAGCAATGAGCAGTTCTTC.